This T cell receptor beta chain was retrieved from a study of T cells after yellow fever vaccination. TCRdb re-called the 5' RACE reads through MiXCR, storing one row per CDR3 protein. This repertoire shows 120,000 or so distinct CDR3 sequences, around 15% found once; its top ten account for roughly 45%. This clonotype was observed a handful of times. The antigen is unknown. Trimming took 6 bases from V and 3 from J, leaving 12 bases between them. CDR3 length: 14 amino acids. Regarding the study as a whole: Post-booster repertoires contained most primary-vaccination clones again (about 95% CD4, 85% to 90% CD8).

The source is a man younger than 35 who received the YFV17D yellow fever vaccine. This material consisted of CD8+ T cells sorted from PBMCs, taken 5 days after the yellow fever booster vaccination. The rearrangement links TRBV12-3 or TRBV12-4 to TRBJ2-1; tentative D call: TRBD2 (6 bases). The CDR3 sequence: CASRTGTGYNEQFF. The CDR3 DNA is TGTGCCAGCAGGACCGGGACTGGCTACAATGAGCAGTTCTTC.